These 26 T cell receptor beta chains share one sample of origin, sequenced in a study of cytomegalovirus exposure and HLA in healthy donors. A multiplex PCR was run with 60 Vbeta primers and 13 Jbeta primers. Produced via immunoSEQ multiplex PCR; TCRdb's table is partial and in-frame only. The table includes more than 95,000 clones, over 65% detected once. Material: PBMCs. Receptors originate from a man aged 25-40 years in good health and CMV-seronegative.

This chain links TRBV5-6 with TRBJ2-1; perhaps TRBD1 as D (5 bases). Trimming cost V 4 bases and J 4 bases, with 18 bases left between them. The CDR3 length is 16 residues. Germline V gives CDR1 SGHDT, CDR2 YYEEEE. The CDR3 sequence: CASSRGYTKGYNEQFF. Here the CDR3 DNA reads TGTGCCAGCAGCCGCGGCTACACCAAGGGGTACAATGAGCAGTTCTTC.

This clone occurred a few times. This sequence joins TRBV25-1 and TRBJ2-2, with TRBD2 matching 13 bases. J was trimmed by 5 bases and V by 6 bases; bases with no gene match: 12. The CDR3 is 18 residues long. CDR1 is MGHDK and CDR2 is SYGVNS in the germline V gene. CDR3 protein: CASSDRLAGGLLTGELFF. In DNA form, the CDR3 reads TGTGCCAGCAGCGATCGACTAGCGGGGGGCCTCCTAACCGGGGAGCTGTTTTTT.

The chain carries TRBV15 and TRBJ2-7; unclear D gene. Germline lookup yields CDR1 LNHNV and CDR2 YYDKDF (reference sequence). Trimming removed 0 bases at V and 6 bases at J, with 12 bases between. The CDR3 length is 14 residues. In nucleotides, the CDR3 is TGTGCCACCAGCAGAGATTATTCGGGTTTCGAGCAGTACTTC. Amino acid sequence: CATSRDYSGFEQYF.

The chain employs TRBV15 and TRBJ2-7; 9 bases agree with TRBD1. Germline-derived CDR1 and CDR2 are LNHNV and YYDKDF (reference sequence). This CDR3 has 15 residues. Unmatched junction bases numbered 3, after V lost 1 base and J lost 2 bases. CDR3 sequence (DNA): TGTGCCACCAGCAGAGGGAGGACAGGGGCCTACGAGCAGTACTTC. Translated, it gives CATSRGRTGAYEQYF. Filled out from reference TRBV15 and TRBJ2-7, the complete variable domain reads DAMVIQNPRYQVTQFGKPVTLSCSQTLNHNVMYWYQQKSSQAPKLLFHYYDKDFNNEADTPDNFQSRRPNTSFCFLDIRSPGLGDTAMYLCATSRGRTGAYEQYFGPGTRLTVT.

This clone came up once. This chain connects TRBV18 to TRBJ1-5, with 8 nucleotides matching TRBD1. The length of the CDR3 is 17 residues. CDR1 and CDR2 (germline): KGHSH, LQKENI. Losses at the gene ends were 3 bases for V and 6 bases for J; bases not matched to a gene: 13. The CDR3, as DNA: TGTGCCAGCTCACCTGGGGCAGGGGGCTTTGTAGGTCAGCCCCAGCATTTT. Residues: CASSPGAGGFVGQPQHF.

V gene TRBV29-1 combines with J gene TRBJ2-7; TRBD2 is a possible D gene (5 bases). Between the trimmed V and J ends, which lost 6 bases and 1 base, there was a span of 13 bases. The CDR3 contains 13 residues. Germline V gene sequence: CDR1 SQVTM, CDR2 ANQGSEA. The CDR3 loop is CSVGRGNSYEQYF. CDR3 sequence (DNA): TGCAGCGTCGGCCGGGGAAATTCCTACGAGCAGTACTTC.

The V call is TRBV10-2, the J call TRBJ2-1, with a weak D call TRBD2 (7 bases). V was clipped by 4 bases and J by 2 bases, with 15 bases between them. CDR1 and CDR2 (germline): WSHSY, SAAADI. There are 16 residues in the CDR3. CDR3 sequence (DNA): TGCGCCAGCAGTGCGGACAGACTAGCAGCCTACAATGAGCAGTTCTTC. Translating gives CASSADRLAAYNEQFF.

The V gene is TRBV27, the J gene TRBJ2-1; 10 positions agree with TRBD2. The V and J ends lost 5 bases and 4 bases, in that order; junction bases with no gene match: 8. Germline lookup yields CDR1 MNHEY and CDR2 SMNVEV (reference sequence). The CDR3 has 16 amino acids. The CDR3 sequence: CASSPTLAGMYNEQFF. CDR3 DNA: TGTGCCAGCAGTCCTACACTAGCGGGGATGTACAATGAGCAGTTCTTC.

The rearrangement joins TRBV30 to TRBJ2-1, with 11 bases matching TRBD2. This CDR3 region has 18 residues. V gave up 1 base and J gave up 12 bases; unmatched junction bases: 20. Germline values: CDR1 GTSNPN, CDR2 SVGIG (reference sequence). The CDR3 loop reads CAWSAISGGVLPTSVQFF. The CDR3 DNA sequence: TGTGCCTGGAGTGCCATTAGCGGGGGGGTCTTGCCTACATCAGTGCAGTTCTTC.

The CDR3 loop reads CASSFRLSNQPQHF. The CDR3 coding sequence is TGTGCCAGCAGTTTCAGGCTGAGCAATCAGCCCCAGCATTTT. The genes are TRBV28 and TRBJ1-5; D not resolved. Germline V gene data show CDR1 as MDHEN and CDR2 as SYDVKM. Trimming pared 3 bases from V and 1 base from J, leaving 7 bases between. This CDR3 has 14 amino acids.

The chain is built from TRBV13 and TRBJ1-1; TRBD1 might be the D (6 bases). The CDR3 runs 15 residues. Germline CDR1 PRHDT, CDR2 FYEKMQ (reference sequence). V lost 6 bases to trimming and J lost 1 base, with 15 bases between them. For the CDR3, the DNA is TGTGCCAGCAGGCTGCGGACAGCTACGAACACTGAAGCTTTCTTT. Translating it yields CASRLRTATNTEAFF.

The gene calls are TRBV7-8 and TRBJ2-1; 10 bases align to TRBD2. This CDR3 region has 15 residues. Per germline, CDR1 SGHVS and CDR2 FQNEAQ. Trimming at V came to 6 bases and at J to 3 bases, leaving 5 bases not matched to a gene. DNA for the CDR3: TGTGCCAGCAGTATTGAGCGGGAGGGCTACAATGAGCAGTTCTTC. Amino acids: CASSIEREGYNEQFF.

The chain uses TRBV7-9 and TRBJ1-1; 8 nucleotides agree with TRBD1. The CDR3 length is 17 residues. Germline V lookup: CDR1 SEHNR, CDR2 FQNEAQ (reference sequence). Trimming at V came to 4 bases and at J to 10 bases, leaving 20 bases not matched to a gene. The DNA for the CDR3 is TGTGCCAGCAGCTCATCGGACTTGGACAGGGAGCTGGAGGGAGCTTTCTTT. It is translated as CASSSSDLDRELEGAFF.

The rearrangement joins TRBV19 to TRBJ1-1, with a tentative D call TRBD1 (5 bases). Germline CDR1 and CDR2: LNHDA and SQIVND (reference sequence). Trimming shortened V by 7 bases and J by 4 bases, and 10 bases separated the two germline ends. CDR3 length equals 12 residues. CDR3 sequence reads: CASISRVTEAFF. The CDR3 nucleotides read TGTGCCAGTATTTCCAGGGTCACTGAAGCTTTCTTT.

The chain links TRBV28 to TRBJ2-5; TRBD2 matches 13 bases. The DNA end lines up better with TRBJ2-7; the J call may be wrong. The CDR3 totals 16 residues. In germline, CDR1 is MDHEN, CDR2 SYDVKM. CDR3 in DNA: TGTGCCAGCAGCCATGCCGGGACTAGCGGGAACTACGAGCAGTACTTC. Its translation is CASSHAGTSGNYEQYF.

The rearrangement uses TRBV15 and TRBJ1-2; 7 bases are a match to TRBD1. The V segment lost 6 bases and the J segment 6 bases; nucleotides outside the gene matches: 4. The CDR3 covers 12 residues. The germline gives CDR1 LNHNV, CDR2 YYDKDF (reference sequence). The CDR3 loop reads CATRGTAHGYTF. CDR3 nucleotides: TGTGCCACCAGGGGGACAGCTCATGGCTACACCTTC.

The rearrangement joins TRBV15 to TRBJ2-7; D is perhaps TRBD2 (6 bases). Germline lookup yields CDR1 LNHNV and CDR2 YYDKDF (reference sequence). The ends were cut back, 5 bases at V and 1 base at J, with 15 bases in the middle. The CDR3 length is 15 residues. CDR3 protein: CATSPLEGKSYEQYF. DNA of the CDR3: TGTGCCACCAGCCCCCTGGAGGGTAAATCCTACGAGCAGTACTTC.

The CDR3 here is CASSQVGVGQPEYEQYF. In DNA form, the CDR3 reads TGCGCCAGCAGCCAAGTCGGTGTGGGGCAGCCGGAGTACGAGCAGTACTTC. The rearrangement joins TRBV4-1 to TRBJ2-7; a weak D match, TRBD1 (5 bases). Germline assignment: CDR1 MGHRA and CDR2 YSYEKL. V lost 1 base to trimming and J lost 4 bases, with 20 bases between them. This CDR3 contains 17 residues.

This rearrangement joins TRBV5-8 to TRBJ1-1, with TRBD1 matching over 8 bases. This CDR3 is built from 15 residues. From germline, CDR1 is SGHTS and CDR2 YDEGEE. With V trimmed by 4 bases and J by 3 bases, 8 bases remained unmatched. The CDR3 protein is CASSNDTGGYTEAFF. In DNA form, the CDR3 reads TGTGCCAGCAGCAACGACACAGGGGGGTACACTGAAGCTTTCTTT.

Regarding this clone: Other DNA sequences of this sample code for an identical CDR3. This sequence joins TRBV30 and TRBJ2-2; TRBD1 might be the D (5 bases). With 0 bases removed from V and 6 bases from J, the gap between germline ends came to 8 bases. The CDR3 extends over 13 amino acids. Germline loops: CDR1 GTSNPN, CDR2 SVGIG (reference sequence). DNA for the CDR3: TGTGCCTGGAGTGTCTGGGGCGCCGGGGAGCTGTTTTTT. Translating it yields CAWSVWGAGELFF.

The chain carries TRBV9 and TRBJ1-1; 8 bases agree with TRBD1. Looked up from germline, CDR1 is SGDLS and CDR2 is YYNGEE. The CDR3 covers 15 residues. Germline trimming cut 3 bases from V and 1 base from J; bases unmatched to any gene: 5. Here the CDR3 reads CASSGRGQGNTEAFF. Here the CDR3 DNA reads TGTGCCAGCAGCGGTAGAGGACAGGGGAACACTGAAGCTTTCTTT.

This chain links TRBV4-3 with TRBJ2-5, with TRBD1 matching over 11 bases. Germline V gene lookup returns CDR1 LGHNA and CDR2 YSLEER. The CDR3 contains 18 residues. V was clipped by 4 bases and J by 4 bases; unmatched bases: 14. CDR3 in DNA: TGCGCCAGCAGCCCGGAACGGACAGGGGGCGCTGGGGGAGAGACCCAGTACTTC. Its protein is CASSPERTGGAGGETQYF.

The genes are TRBV18 and TRBJ2-5; perhaps TRBD1 as D (5 bases). The germline V and J ends were trimmed by 3 bases and 2 bases, with 10 bases remaining between them. Per germline, CDR1 KGHSH and CDR2 LQKENI. This CDR3 has 14 residues. The CDR3 loop is CASSPQGLQETQYF. CDR3 DNA: TGTGCCAGCTCACCGCAGGGTTTACAAGAGACCCAGTACTTC. The full variable domain, its missing parts supplied by reference TRBV18 and TRBJ2-5, is NAGVMQNPRHLVRRRGQEARLRCSPMKGHSHVYWYRQLPEEGLKFMVYLQKENIIDESGMPKERFSAEFPKEGPSILRIQQVVRGDSAAYFCASSPQGLQETQYFGPGTRLLVL.

The DNA for the CDR3 is TGTGCCAGCAGCCTGGGGACTAGCGAGAACTACGAGCAGTACTTC. It codes for CASSLGTSENYEQYF. This chain joins TRBV4-2 and TRBJ2-7, with 10 bases lining up with TRBD2. The CDR3 loop spans 15 amino acids. Germline V gene lookup returns CDR1 LGHNA and CDR2 YNFKEQ. With V trimmed by 4 bases and J by 3 bases, 6 bases remained unmatched.

V and J are TRBV6-5 and TRBJ2-7, with D possibly TRBD1 on 6 matching bases. CDR1 and CDR2 from the germline V gene are MNHEY and SVGAGI. The CDR3 is 14 residues long. Trimming removed 5 bases from V and 2 bases from J, with 13 bases in between. CDR3 protein: CASSLDRVTYEQYF. The CDR3 DNA reads TGTGCCAGCAGTCTGGACAGAGTCACCTACGAGCAGTACTTC.

The chain uses TRBV5-4 and TRBJ2-3; tentative D call: TRBD2 (7 bases). Germline CDR1 SGHNT, CDR2 YYREEE (reference sequence). This CDR3 contains 15 residues. Trimming took off 4 bases at V and 0 bases at J, with 12 bases between the two ends. The CDR3 reads CASSAGDTSTDTQYF. The CDR3 DNA reads as TGTGCCAGCAGCGCGGGGGACACTAGCACAGATACGCAGTATTTT.